The next 31 T cell receptor beta chains were all read from a single sample in a study of cytomegalovirus exposure and HLA in healthy donors. The primer mix had 60 Vbeta and 13 Jbeta primers. Using immunoSEQ multiplex PCR, the repertoire was profiled, and TCRdb retains in-frame clones only, with some absent. This table has about 140,000 clones, 60% to 85% appearing once. The sample was PBMCs. The receptors were sampled from a male donor in good health and CMV-seronegative.

The chain combines TRBV6-5 with TRBJ2-1; D gene ambiguous. The CDR3 is 15 amino acids. In germline, CDR1 is MNHEY, CDR2 SVGAGI. V gave up 4 bases and J gave up 3 bases, with 13 bases separating them. The CDR3 here is CASSFTVSFYNEQFF. The CDR3 DNA sequence: TGTGCCAGCAGTTTCACGGTGTCCTTCTACAATGAGCAGTTCTTC.

The chain couples TRBV30 to TRBJ2-7; tentative D call: TRBD2 (5 bases). The CDR3 contains 16 residues. CDR1 is GTSNPN and CDR2 is SVGIG in the germline V gene (reference sequence). V shed 0 bases and J shed 0 bases, with 15 bases lying between them. The CDR3 protein is CAWSVRRRSGSYEQYF. The CDR3 region has the DNA TGTGCCTGGAGTGTAAGGAGGAGAAGCGGCTCCTACGAGCAGTACTTC.

The chain employs TRBV11-2 and TRBJ1-2; 8 nucleotides agree with TRBD1. V was clipped by 2 bases and J by 7 bases; unmatched bases: 3. Germline assignment: CDR1 SGHAT and CDR2 FQNNGV. The CDR3 contains 13 residues. The CDR3 coding sequence is TGTGCCAGCAGCTTACAGGGGGCTGGTGGCTACACCTTC. Its protein product is CASSLQGAGGYTF.

This clone was picked up a small number of times. The chain is built from TRBV7-8 and TRBJ1-2, with 8 bases that match TRBD1. CDR1 is SGHVS and CDR2 is FQNEAQ in the germline V gene. V shed 5 bases and J 3 bases; nucleotides not matched to a gene: 14. The CDR3 is made up of 17 amino acids. DNA for the CDR3: TGTGCCAGCAGCCCAATCCAGGGGGCGCGGATTGACTATGGCTACACCTTC. The encoded protein is CASSPIQGARIDYGYTF.

The V call is TRBV28, the J call TRBJ1-2, with 7 bases fitting TRBD1. V was clipped by 4 bases and J by 4 bases; unmatched bases: 9. This CDR3 region has 15 residues. The germline V gene encodes CDR1 MDHEN and CDR2 SYDVKM. In DNA form, the CDR3 reads TGTGCCAGCAGTTCTATACGGGACAGTCTCTATGGCTACACCTTC. Translating gives CASSSIRDSLYGYTF.

This clone was recorded a few times. This chain uses TRBV10-3 with TRBJ1-2; D perhaps matches TRBD1 (6 bases). V was cut by 7 bases and J by 8 bases, with 17 bases left in between. CDR1 is ENHRY and CDR2 is SYGVKD in the germline V gene. The CDR3 sequence is 13 residues long. The DNA of the CDR3 is TGTGCCATCACACGGGGGGCCAACGAAGGCTACACCTTC. It encodes CAITRGANEGYTF.

The genes are TRBV19 and TRBJ2-2, with a weak D call TRBD1 (5 bases). The CDR3 runs 17 residues. The V end lost 3 bases, the J end lost 3 bases, and 17 bases lay between the germline ends. The germline gives CDR1 LNHDA, CDR2 SQIVND (reference sequence). CDR3 DNA: TGTGCCAGTAGTATGGGGCAGGGAAGGGGATACACCGGGGAGCTGTTTTTT. Translated, it gives CASSMGQGRGYTGELFF.

In the case of this clone: Mismatch with germline at one junction end may stem from a read error. V usage is TRBV30 and J usage is TRBJ1-4; possible D gene TRBD1, 5 bases. The germline V gene has CDR1 GTSNPN and CDR2 SVGIG (reference sequence). The CDR3 extends over 14 amino acids. DNA of the CDR3: TGTGCCGGGAGTCCGGGACTTACTAATGAAAAACTGTTTTTT. This encodes CAGSPGLTNEKLFF.

The CDR3 protein is CATDFGQGAEQYF. The CDR3 coding sequence is TGTGCCACCGATTTTGGACAGGGGGCCGAGCAGTACTTC. J is TRBJ2-7 and V is TRBV10-3; 11 positions match TRBD1. Unmatched junction bases numbered 8, after V lost 10 bases and J lost 6 bases. Looked up from germline, CDR1 is ENHRY and CDR2 is SYGVKD. This CDR3 spans 13 amino acids.

This chain uses TRBV5-8 with TRBJ1-1; the D is unclear. Trimming shortened V by 0 bases and J by 8 bases, and 11 bases separated the two germline ends. Per the germline V gene, CDR1 is SGHTS and CDR2 is YDEGEE. The CDR3 runs to 13 residues. DNA of the CDR3: TGTGCCAGCAGCTTGGTCGGCAGGTTGGAAGCTTTCTTT. This encodes CASSLVGRLEAFF.

The rearrangement joins TRBV5-7 to TRBJ2-1; 8 nucleotides agree with TRBD1. TRBV5-7 is reported as an ORF; its role is uncertain. The CDR3 loop spans 15 amino acids. After removal of 4 bases from V and 6 bases from J, the junction contained 9 bases not matched to a gene. As DNA, the CDR3 is TGTGCCAGCAGCACCGGGACAGGCGCCGCCAATGAGCAGTTCTTC. Translating gives CASSTGTGAANEQFF.

CDR3 coding DNA: TGTGCCAGCACCGTAGCCGGGACAGGGGGCTTCAGGGAGCTGTTTTTT. It codes for CASTVAGTGGFRELFF. The chain links TRBV27 to TRBJ2-2; TRBD1 agrees at 12 bases. The junction had 12 bases not matched to a gene; V was cut back by 7 bases and J by 9 bases. Looked up from germline, CDR1 is MNHEY and CDR2 is SMNVEV (reference sequence). CDR3 length: 16 residues.

The chain couples TRBV5-1 to TRBJ2-5; D not resolved. CDR1 and CDR2 (germline): SGHRS, YFSETQ. The CDR3 consists of 15 residues. The V end lost 0 bases, the J end lost 5 bases, and 14 bases lay between the germline ends. The DNA of the CDR3 is TGCGCCAGCAGCTTGGGGCAGGAATTTGTGGAGACCCAGTACTTC. As protein: CASSLGQEFVETQYF.

CDR3 nucleotide sequence: TGTGCCATCAGTCCGGGACTAGCGGGAGGGCTGCTATATGAGCAGTTCTTC. Amino acid sequence: CAISPGLAGGLLYEQFF. This rearrangement joins TRBV10-3 to TRBJ2-1; 16 nucleotides agree with TRBD2. Losses at the gene ends were 5 bases for V and 8 bases for J; bases not matched to a gene: 9. Germline loops: CDR1 ENHRY, CDR2 SYGVKD. The CDR3 has 17 residues.

The V call is TRBV18, the J call TRBJ1-4; D uncertain. Deletions cut 6 bases from V and 6 bases from J, with 14 bases between. Germline CDR1 KGHSH, CDR2 LQKENI. This CDR3 has 14 residues. CDR3 DNA: TGTGCCAGCTCCCCGCAGACTACCGATGAAAAACTGTTTTTT. It specifies CASSPQTTDEKLFF.

This clone has just a few counts. The J gene is TRBJ1-2, the V gene TRBV5-6; D is undetermined. Between the trimmed V and J ends, which lost 0 bases and 5 bases, there was a span of 11 bases. CDR1 is SGHDT, CDR2 YYEEEE, per germline. The CDR3 length is 14 residues. CDR3 sequence: CASSLDRGTYGYTF. In nucleotides, the CDR3 is TGTGCCAGCAGCTTGGATCGTGGTACATATGGCTACACCTTC.

The chain links TRBV30 to TRBJ1-2; D perhaps matches TRBD1 (5 bases). The V and J ends lost 0 bases and 4 bases respectively, with 12 bases between them. The CDR3 loop spans 14 amino acids. Germline values: CDR1 GTSNPN, CDR2 SVGIG (reference sequence). The CDR3 is CAWSVNNQGYGYTF. The DNA for the CDR3 is TGTGCCTGGAGTGTTAATAACCAGGGCTATGGCTACACCTTC. The full variable domain, its missing parts supplied by reference TRBV30 and TRBJ1-2, is SQTIHQWPATLVQPVGSPLSLECTVEGTSNPNLYWYRQAAGRGLQLLFYSVGIGQISSEVPQNLSASRPQDRQFILSSKKLLLSDSGFYLCAWSVNNQGYGYTFGSGTRLTVV.

V usage is TRBV19 and J usage is TRBJ1-1, with D uncertain. The length of the CDR3 is 12 residues. V gave up 3 bases and J gave up 10 bases, with 12 bases separating them. CDR1 and CDR2 from the germline V gene are LNHDA and SQIVND (reference sequence). The CDR3 DNA is TGTGCCAGTAGTATTTACGGGTCGAGAGCTTTCTTT. It codes for CASSIYGSRAFF.

The chain has TRBV7-2 and TRBJ1-2; 7 bases are shared with TRBD1. Trimming at V came to 1 base and at J to 6 bases, leaving 5 bases not matched to a gene. Germline V gene sequence: CDR1 SGHTA, CDR2 FQGNSA. This CDR3 has 14 amino acids. CDR3 nucleotides: TGTGCCAGCAGCTTAGAGAACAGGGGAAATGGCTACACCTTC. Translated, it gives CASSLENRGNGYTF.

V and J are TRBV9 and TRBJ2-3; 12 bases align to TRBD2. The CDR3 has 18 amino acids. Trimming removed 0 bases from V and 4 bases from J; junction bases left unmatched: 9. The germline V gene has CDR1 SGDLS and CDR2 YYNGEE. CDR3 nucleotides: TGTGCCAGCAGCGTAGTGGCTAGCGGGGGGGCGGGCTCAGATACGCAGTATTTT. It translates to CASSVVASGGAGSDTQYF.

The chain recombines TRBV12-5 with TRBJ1-4, with D perhaps TRBD1 (6 bases). Trimming took 11 bases from V and 6 from J, leaving 16 bases between them. CDR1 is LGHNT, CDR2 FRNRAP, per germline. The CDR3 consists of 13 residues. CDR3 amino acids: CASVGGADEKLFF. The CDR3 DNA sequence: TGTGCTTCTGTCGGGGGGGCGGATGAAAAACTGTTTTTT.

The V call is TRBV5-6, the J call TRBJ2-1; 12 nucleotides agree with TRBD2. After removal of 4 bases from V and 10 bases from J, the junction contained 12 bases not matched to a gene. The CDR3 sequence is 16 residues long. The germline V gene encodes CDR1 SGHDT and CDR2 YYEEEE. CDR3 residues: CASSPTRLAGVGEQFF. In DNA form, the CDR3 reads TGTGCCAGCAGCCCTACAAGACTAGCGGGAGTGGGGGAGCAGTTCTTC.

The chain combines TRBV5-6 with TRBJ2-1; TRBD1 is a possible D gene (7 bases). V was trimmed by 4 bases and J by 5 bases, leaving 16 bases between them. The CDR3 spans 15 residues. CDR1 is SGHDT, CDR2 YYEEEE, per germline. CDR3 bases: TGTGCCAGCAGCCCCATTGGAGGGGGCCACAATGAGCAGTTCTTC. It encodes CASSPIGGGHNEQFF.

J is TRBJ1-1 and V is TRBV7-6, with 7 bases aligning to TRBD1. The CDR3 has 15 residues. Losses at the gene ends were 1 base for V and 4 bases for J; bases not matched to a gene: 6. Germline CDR1 is SGHVS and CDR2 is FNYEAQ. CDR3: CASSLEATGSTEAFF. The CDR3 DNA follows: TGTGCCAGCAGCTTAGAAGCGACAGGGAGCACTGAAGCTTTCTTT.

This chain links TRBV11-2 with TRBJ2-3; 8 bases match TRBD2. The CDR3 runs 17 residues. The ends lost 2 bases at V and 2 bases at J; junction bases unmatched: 9. CDR1 is SGHAT and CDR2 is FQNNGV in the germline V gene. This chain's CDR3 is CASSLNGTGGDTDTQYF. CDR3 DNA sequence: TGTGCCAGCAGCTTAAATGGTACGGGGGGGGACACAGATACGCAGTATTTT.

V is TRBV4-1 and J is TRBJ1-2, with 9 bases matching TRBD1. Germline loops: CDR1 MGHRA, CDR2 YSYEKL. CDR3 size: 14 residues. The J segment lost 8 bases and the V segment lost 1 base, leaving 5 bases of the junction unmatched. CDR3 nucleotides: TGCGCCAGCAGCCAAGTACAGGGGGCGGGCGGCTACACCTTC. This sequence encodes CASSQVQGAGGYTF.

V gene TRBV4-1 combines with J gene TRBJ1-5; 8 bases agree with TRBD1. Germline CDR1 MGHRA, CDR2 YSYEKL. CDR3 length: 15 residues. V shed 1 base, J shed 4 bases, and the junction held 3 bases outside the gene matches. CDR3 protein: CASSQGGDRNQPQHF. As DNA, the CDR3 is TGCGCCAGCAGCCAAGGGGGGGACAGGAATCAGCCCCAGCATTTT.

The chain couples TRBV7-3 to TRBJ2-1, with a possible D match to TRBD1 (6 bases). In germline, CDR1 is SGHTA, CDR2 FQGTGA. The CDR3 is made up of 11 amino acids. V lost 5 bases and J lost 10, with 9 bases in between. The CDR3 protein is CASSLRGEQFF. CDR3 in DNA: TGTGCCAGCAGCCTTAGGGGGGAGCAGTTCTTC. Full variable domain (rest looked up from reference TRBV7-3 and TRBJ2-1): GAGVSQTPSNKVTEKGKYVELRCDPISGHTALYWYRQSLGQGPEFLIYFQGTGAADDSGLPNDRFFAVRPEGSVSTLKIQRTERGDSAVYLCASSLRGEQFFGPGTRLTVL.

The rearrangement joins TRBV7-9 to TRBJ2-3, with 7 positions matching TRBD1. In germline, CDR1 is SEHNR, CDR2 FQNEAQ (reference sequence). The CDR3 covers 15 residues. V was clipped by 5 bases and J by 4 bases; unmatched bases: 9. This chain's CDR3 is CASSHDRVEADTQYF. CDR3 nucleotides: TGTGCCAGCAGCCACGACAGGGTGGAAGCAGATACGCAGTATTTT.

The chain uses TRBV7-9 and TRBJ2-7, with a tentative D call TRBD1 (5 bases). Trimming stripped 0 bases from V and 6 bases from J, with 15 bases between. Germline values: CDR1 SEHNR, CDR2 FQNEAQ (reference sequence). The CDR3 sequence is 15 residues long. The CDR3 here is CASSLAADMAVEQYF. In nucleotides, the CDR3 is TGTGCCAGCAGCTTAGCTGCGGACATGGCGGTCGAGCAGTACTTC.

This clone was detected only once. V gene TRBV30 combines with J gene TRBJ2-3; no clear D. CDR1 is GTSNPN and CDR2 is SVGIG in the germline V gene (reference sequence). Trimming pared 5 bases from V and 2 bases from J, leaving 17 bases between. The CDR3 runs 15 residues. The chain's CDR3 is CAWVPLGLITDTQYF. In DNA form, the CDR3 reads TGTGCCTGGGTCCCTCTAGGTCTAATCACAGATACGCAGTATTTT.